These 21 T cell receptor beta chains came from one sample sequenced in a study of T cell repertoires in cytomegalovirus infection. No antigens are known for them. TCRdb recomputed calls from the reads with MiXCR, one row per CDR3 protein. The sample carries about 24,000 distinct CDR3 sequences, roughly 20% recorded once. The material was CD8+ T cells from cultured PBMCs, obtained from culture after CMV antigen stimulation. All receptors come from a human donor in good health (CMV status not recorded). Some clones in this sample may be carry-over from other donors' samples.

V usage is TRBV6-1 and J usage is TRBJ2-1; 13 bases map to TRBD2. Germline V lookup: CDR1 MNHNS, CDR2 SASEGT. V was clipped by 8 bases and J by 4 bases; unmatched bases: 8. The CDR3 has 16 amino acids. CDR3 amino acids: CASRRTSGGPYNEQFF. The DNA for the CDR3 is TGTGCCAGCCGAAGGACTAGCGGGGGCCCTTACAATGAGCAGTTCTTC.

This clonotype was found many times. V usage is TRBV7-3 and J usage is TRBJ2-7, with unresolved D. The V gene lost 6 bases and the J gene lost 6 bases, with 15 bases spanning the gap. The length of the CDR3 is 13 residues. Germline V gives CDR1 SGHTA, CDR2 FQGTGA. CDR3 loop: CASSKKRGGEQYF. CDR3 nucleotides: TGTGCCAGCAGTAAGAAACGCGGTGGCGAGCAGTACTTC. Full variable domain (rest looked up from reference TRBV7-3 and TRBJ2-7): GAGVSQTPSNKVTEKGKYVELRCDPISGHTALYWYRQSLGQGPEFLIYFQGTGAADDSGLPNDRFFAVRPEGSVSTLKIQRTERGDSAVYLCASSKKRGGEQYFGPGTRLTVT.

The chain uses TRBV20-1 and TRBJ1-1; TRBD1 matches at 9 bases. Germline V gene sequence: CDR1 DFQATT, CDR2 SNEGSKA (reference sequence). This CDR3 is built from 13 residues. With V trimmed by 5 bases and J by 4 bases, 5 bases remained unmatched. The CDR3 DNA follows: TGCAGTGCTTTCCGGGACAGGGTCACTGAAGCTTTCTTT. This gives the protein CSAFRDRVTEAFF.

The chain couples TRBV7-3 to TRBJ2-5, with a weak D call TRBD2 (5 bases). This CDR3 has 13 amino acids. V lost 5 bases to trimming and J lost 5 bases, with 12 bases between them. CDR1 SGHTA and CDR2 FQGTGA come from the germline V gene. The CDR3 protein is CASSRRAGETQYF. The CDR3 DNA sequence: TGTGCCAGCAGCCGGCGGGCTGGGGAGACCCAGTACTTC.

Many counts were recorded for this clonotype. This rearrangement joins TRBV11-2 to TRBJ2-7; 8 nucleotides line up with TRBD1. The CDR3 runs 12 residues. V shed 5 bases and J 6 bases; nucleotides not matched to a gene: 3. In germline, CDR1 is SGHAT, CDR2 FQNNGV. The CDR3 protein is CASSQTGVEQYF. Here the CDR3 DNA reads TGTGCCAGCAGCCAGACAGGGGTCGAGCAGTACTTC.

A few counts support this clonotype. An end of the junction differs from the germline gene, which may be a read error. The chain uses TRBV4-1 and TRBJ2-7; D remains ambiguous. CDR1 MGHRA and CDR2 YSYEKL come from the germline V gene. CDR3 size: 15 residues. The CDR3 loop is CASSQDTTPSYEQYF. In nucleotides, the CDR3 is TGTGCCAGCAGCCAAGATACGACACCCTCCTACGAGCAGTACTTC.

This sequence joins TRBV19 and TRBJ1-1, with D maybe TRBD1 (5 bases). The CDR3 has 14 amino acids. The V end was cut by 3 bases, the J end by 3 bases, with 11 bases between. Germline values: CDR1 LNHDA, CDR2 SQIVND (reference sequence). The DNA for the CDR3 is TGTGCCAGTAGTATTTGGGGGTGGGACACTGAAGCTTTCTTT. Translation: CASSIWGWDTEAFF. Together with reference TRBV19 and TRBJ1-1, the CDR3 gives the full variable domain: DGGITQSPKYLFRKEGQNVTLSCEQNLNHDAMYWYRQDPGQGLRLIYYSQIVNDFQKGDIAEGYSVSREKKESFPLTVTSAQKNPTAFYLCASSIWGWDTEAFFGQGTRLTVV.

In this sample, this clonotype turned up a few times. This sequence joins TRBV6-1 and TRBJ2-5, with D unresolved. The CDR3 totals 16 residues. The V gene's germline CDR1 is MNHNS and CDR2 SASEGT. V lost 1 base, J lost 0 bases, and 12 bases lay in between. The CDR3 sequence: CASSEGLSVYQETQYF. DNA for the CDR3: TGTGCCAGCAGTGAAGGACTGTCAGTGTACCAAGAGACCCAGTACTTC.

This clonotype was counted many times. The gene calls are TRBV7-2 and TRBJ2-2; D is unresolved. The CDR3 extends over 17 amino acids. V was trimmed by 0 bases and J by 5 bases, leaving 16 bases between them. CDR1 is SGHTA, CDR2 FQGNSA, per germline. CDR3 DNA: TGTGCCAGCAGCTTAGCTTTAGGCTACGCTGGGACCGGGGAGCTGTTTTTT. Its translation: CASSLALGYAGTGELFF.

V and J are TRBV5-4 and TRBJ2-7; 10 bases are a match to TRBD2. CDR3 length: 16 amino acids. The V gene's germline CDR1 is SGHNT and CDR2 YYREEE (reference sequence). The V and J ends lost 0 bases and 6 bases, in that order; junction bases with no gene match: 9. The DNA for the CDR3 is TGTGCCAGCAGCTTGGAAGCGGGGGGGCACCTCCCCGAGCAGTACTTC. Its protein is CASSLEAGGHLPEQYF.

This clonotype was seen only a few times. The chain couples TRBV7-9 to TRBJ2-5, with 7 nucleotides matching TRBD2. From germline, CDR1 is SEHNR and CDR2 FQNEAQ (reference sequence). The CDR3 is made up of 16 amino acids. V dropped 5 bases and J dropped 2; count of bases not matched to a gene: 11. The DNA of the CDR3 is TGTGCCAGCAGCCTTGACCTAGCGGACCCACAAGAGACCCAGTACTTC. It is translated as CASSLDLADPQETQYF.

This clonotype was seen at least ten times. The chain has TRBV12-3 or TRBV12-4 and TRBJ1-1, with D tentatively TRBD1 (5 bases). The V and J ends lost 3 bases and 4 bases respectively, with 12 bases between them. This CDR3 is built from 14 residues. The CDR3, as DNA: TGTGCCAGCAGTTTTTGGCAGGGAGGCACTGAAGCTTTCTTT. This gives the protein CASSFWQGGTEAFF.

This clonotype was seen many times. The V gene is TRBV6-5, the J gene TRBJ2-2; D is undetermined. This CDR3 is 14 amino acids long. Germline-derived CDR1 and CDR2 are MNHEY and SVGAGI. The germline V and J ends were trimmed by 2 bases and 1 base, with 5 bases remaining between them. The CDR3 here is CASSYTENTGELFF. DNA of the CDR3: TGTGCCAGCAGTTACACGGAGAACACCGGGGAGCTGTTTTTT.

This clonotype has more than one count but fewer than ten. This sequence joins TRBV27 and TRBJ2-3, with 7 positions matching TRBD1. CDR1 and CDR2 (germline): MNHEY, SMNVEV (reference sequence). J lost 2 bases, V lost 4 bases, and 6 bases had no gene match. The CDR3 extends over 15 amino acids. The CDR3 DNA reads TGTGCCAGCAGTTACAGGGGCCCCTACACAGATACGCAGTATTTT. Its protein is CASSYRGPYTDTQYF.

This clonotype was seen more than once but under ten times. J is TRBJ2-1 and V is TRBV27; D is uncertain. Germline CDR1 reads MNHEY; CDR2 reads SMNVEV (reference sequence). V gave up 2 bases and J gave up 1 base, with 12 bases separating them. The CDR3 has 16 residues. In DNA form, the CDR3 reads TGTGCCAGCAGTTTAGGGTCAGACCCTTCCTACAATGAGCAGTTCTTC. This gives the protein CASSLGSDPSYNEQFF.

The V and J genes are TRBV5-1 and TRBJ1-1, with TRBD1 as a possible D gene (6 bases). Trimming stripped 4 bases from V and 0 bases from J, with 16 bases between. This CDR3 is 16 amino acids long. Per germline, CDR1 SGHRS and CDR2 YFSETQ. The CDR3 is CASSMGATAMNTEAFF. CDR3 DNA: TGCGCCAGCAGCATGGGGGCGACAGCTATGAACACTGAAGCTTTCTTT. Looking up the rest from reference TRBV5-1 and TRBJ1-1 gives the full variable domain: KAGVTQTPRYLIKTRGQQVTLSCSPISGHRSVSWYQQTPGQGLQFLFEYFSETQRNKGNFPGRFSGRQFSNSRSEMNVSTLELGDSALYLCASSMGATAMNTEAFFGQGTRLTVV.

The gene calls are TRBV12-5 and TRBJ2-4; TRBD1 matches at 8 bases. Germline loops: CDR1 LGHNT, CDR2 FRNRAP. The CDR3 is made up of 16 amino acids. Unmatched junction bases numbered 14, after V lost 5 bases and J lost 8 bases. CDR3 DNA: TGTGCTAGTGGTCCGGGGGTTGGACAGGGTGCCGACATTCAGTACTTC. Translated: CASGPGVGQGADIQYF.

Note on this clonotype: An end of the junction differs from the germline gene, which may be a read error. This chain joins TRBV7-2 and TRBJ1-1; 11 nucleotides match TRBD1. Germline CDR1 and CDR2: SGHTA and FQGNSA. The CDR3 totals 14 residues. CDR3 region: CAGSLGQGASEAFF. The CDR3, as DNA: TGTGCCGGCAGCTTAGGACAGGGGGCCTCTGAAGCTTTCTTT.

This clonotype was counted between two and nine times. V usage is TRBV6-5 and J usage is TRBJ2-5, with D perhaps matching TRBD1 or TRBD2 (7 bases each). The germline V and J ends were trimmed by 0 bases and 9 bases, with 17 bases remaining between them. The CDR3 contains 15 residues. The germline V gene has CDR1 MNHEY and CDR2 SVGAGI. Written as DNA, the CDR3 is TGTGCCAGCAGTTACTCCAGGGGGGGGGACACGCCCCAGTACTTC. Its translation: CASSYSRGGDTPQYF.

The chain joins TRBV6-5 to TRBJ1-3; D gene ambiguous. The CDR3 length is 16 residues. In germline, CDR1 is MNHEY, CDR2 SVGAGI. Trimming left V 4 bases short and J 4 bases short, with 17 bases between. CDR3 sequence (DNA): TGTGCCAGCAGTTCCGCCGCCGAGGGTACCGGAAACACCATATATTTT. Its protein is CASSSAAEGTGNTIYF.

At least ten counts were recorded for this clonotype. The chain uses TRBV6-2 or TRBV6-3 and TRBJ2-1; D gene ambiguous. The germline gives CDR1 MNHEY, CDR2 SVGEGT. Trimming removed 4 bases at V and 0 bases at J, with 7 bases between. The CDR3 contains 14 residues. The CDR3 sequence: CASSLKSSYNEQFF. CDR3 nucleotide sequence: TGTGCCAGCAGTTTAAAGAGCTCCTACAATGAGCAGTTCTTC.